The 6 T cell receptor beta chains below all came from one sample that was sequenced in a study of blood T cell repertoires in COVID-19 (dated by TCRdb to 2019 to 2021). Libraries were made using the immunoSEQ multiplex PCR assay. Drawn from immuneACCESS, this table holds only the in-frame rearrangements with V and J called that TCRdb kept. Clones are partly lost; checked studies trace under half to an unresolved V gene and leave the rest unexplained. For this sample the table gives some 150,000 clones, of which 75% to 80% were detected only once. The top ten constitute around 1.7% of the sample. The sequenced sample consisted of peripheral blood. These receptors originate from an elderly man with acute or convalescent COVID-19.

The chain combines TRBV7-9 with TRBJ2-2, with 9 bases that match TRBD1. This CDR3 region has 15 residues. After removal of 5 bases from V and 4 bases from J, the junction contained 5 bases not matched to a gene. Germline-derived CDR1 and CDR2 are SEHNR and FQNEAQ (reference sequence). The CDR3 nucleotides are TGTGCCAGCAGCCGGACAGGGGCGCGCACCGGGGAGCTGTTTTTT. It translates to CASSRTGARTGELFF. The full variable domain, its missing parts supplied by reference TRBV7-9 and TRBJ2-2, is DTGVSQNPRHKITKRGQNVTFRCDPISEHNRLYWYRQTLGQGPEFLTYFQNEAQLEKSRLLSDRFSAERPKGSFSTLEIQRTEQGDSAMYLCASSRTGARTGELFFGEGSRLTVL.

This clone was counted only a few times. The chain carries TRBV4-2 and TRBJ1-3; D unclear. V was trimmed by 3 bases and J by 1 base, leaving 10 bases between them. CDR1 and CDR2 from the germline V gene are LGHNA and YNFKEQ. This CDR3 contains 15 residues. This CDR3 is CASSQSTGSGNTIYF. The CDR3 DNA reads as TGTGCCAGCAGCCAGAGCACGGGGTCTGGAAACACCATATATTTT.

This clone was seen only a few times. The gene calls are TRBV28 and TRBJ1-2; 8 bases match TRBD1. The CDR3 runs 15 residues. The ends lost 6 bases at V and 6 bases at J; junction bases unmatched: 12. In germline, CDR1 is MDHEN, CDR2 SYDVKM. Here the CDR3 DNA reads TGTGCCAGCAGCGGAAATACAGGGGGGGCCAATGGCTACACCTTC. This translates into CASSGNTGGANGYTF.

The V gene is TRBV6-1, the J gene TRBJ1-5, with 9 positions matching TRBD1. Per the germline V gene, CDR1 is MNHNS and CDR2 is SASEGT. The CDR3 has 16 residues. Trimming took 4 bases from V and 1 from J; bases not matched to a gene: 5. The CDR3 region is CASSATGGISNQPQHF. The CDR3 DNA reads as TGTGCCAGCAGTGCGACAGGGGGAATAAGCAATCAGCCCCAGCATTTT.

This clone came up a few times. The rearrangement links TRBV18 to TRBJ1-5; no firm D call. V was pared by 3 bases and J by 3 bases, with 9 bases between. CDR3 length: 14 residues. Germline V gives CDR1 KGHSH, CDR2 LQKENI. The CDR3 here is CASSPFQNNQPQHF. CDR3 in DNA: TGTGCCAGCTCACCCTTTCAGAACAATCAGCCCCAGCATTTT.

J is TRBJ2-5 and V is TRBV19; 12 bases are a match to TRBD1. Trimming removed 6 bases from V and 1 base from J; junction bases left unmatched: 3. The CDR3 has 15 residues. Looked up from germline, CDR1 is LNHDA and CDR2 is SQIVND (reference sequence). For the CDR3, the DNA is TGTGCCAGTAGCGGGACAGGGGGCCCCCAAGAGACCCAGTACTTC. This encodes CASSGTGGPQETQYF.